These 7 T cell receptor beta chains share one sample of origin, sequenced in a study of Ad26.COV2.S vaccination and SARS-CoV-2 variants. Here immunoSEQ multiplex PCR was the method, and the copy in TCRdb shows in-frame clones only, minus some. The sample lists a few hundred thousand clones, around 86% occurring once. Treatment defined: about 20 received Ad26.COV2.S at low or high dose, single or two shots; 5 received placebo; per-sample allocation not given. Samples were taken on day 63 after the first vaccine or placebo injection. This material consisted of peripheral blood, taken in a trial of Ad26.COV2.S vaccine versus placebo. These receptors came from a person aged 18 to 65 who received the Ad26.COV2.S COVID-19 vaccine or a placebo.

This rearrangement joins TRBV5-4 to TRBJ2-5; possibly TRBD2 for D (5 bases). The length of the CDR3 is 16 residues. V lost 0 bases to trimming and J lost 2 bases, with 14 bases between them. From germline, CDR1 is SGHNT and CDR2 YYREEE (reference sequence). CDR3: CASSLAAVARQETQYF. DNA for the CDR3: TGTGCCAGCAGCTTGGCCGCGGTAGCGCGACAAGAGACCCAGTACTTC.

This clone was picked up a small number of times. The chain links TRBV19 to TRBJ1-4, with a weak D call TRBD1 (5 bases). The CDR3 contains 15 residues. V lost 7 bases and J 4 bases, leaving 16 bases between the germline ends. CDR1 and CDR2 (germline): LNHDA, SQIVND (reference sequence). CDR3 loop: CASTEVWGFNEKLFF. The DNA for the CDR3 is TGTGCCAGTACGGAGGTGTGGGGGTTTAATGAAAAACTGTTTTTT.

This sequence joins TRBV4-1 and TRBJ1-1; weak D call: TRBD1 (5 bases). The V gene lost 0 bases and the J gene lost 11 bases, with 16 bases spanning the gap. The CDR3 spans 14 residues. CDR1 and CDR2 from the germline V gene are MGHRA and YSYEKL. The CDR3 coding sequence is TGCGCCAGCAGCCAAGAAGGGGCAGGGTCAAGGGCTTTCTTT. Translating gives CASSQEGAGSRAFF.

The V and J genes are TRBV18 and TRBJ1-1, with no clear D. CDR1 KGHSH and CDR2 LQKENI come from the germline V gene. V was pared by 3 bases and J by 0 bases, with 14 bases between. The CDR3 is 16 residues long. The DNA for the CDR3 is TGTGCCAGCTCACCCTCGGAGGGTAGGTTGAACACTGAAGCTTTCTTT. Its protein product is CASSPSEGRLNTEAFF.

Details on this clone: One end of the junction varies from germline; a read error may be responsible. The chain couples TRBV7-9 to TRBJ1-4; a possible D gene is TRBD1 (5 bases). The germline V gene encodes CDR1 SEHNR and CDR2 FQNEAQ (reference sequence). The CDR3 runs 14 residues. This CDR3 is CASSFGATNEKLFF. The DNA of the CDR3 is TGTGCCAGCAGCTTCGGGGCAACAAATGAAAAACTGTTTTTT.

The J gene is TRBJ2-5, the V gene TRBV4-3; TRBD1 aligns across 7 bases. This CDR3 is built from 15 residues. In germline, CDR1 is LGHNA, CDR2 YSLEER. The junction had 8 bases not matched to a gene; V was cut back by 2 bases and J by 5 bases. The CDR3, as DNA: TGCGCCAGCAGCCAATCTAAAGGGGGCGCGGAGACCCAGTACTTC. Protein sequence: CASSQSKGGAETQYF.

This clone showed up just a few times. The chain has TRBV2 and TRBJ1-5; maybe TRBD1 (6 bases). Trimming left V 3 bases short and J 2 bases short, with 8 bases between. The germline V gene has CDR1 SNHLY and CDR2 FYNNEI. The length of the CDR3 is 14 residues. The DNA of the CDR3 is TGTGCCAGCAGTGAGGACAGAGGCAATCAGCCCCAGCATTTT. It yields the protein CASSEDRGNQPQHF.